This TCR beta chain was sequenced in a study of technical replicates of blood from several donors. CDR1 and CDR2 (germline): MNHEY, SMNVEV (reference sequence). V lost 1 base and J lost 1; bases outside the gene matches: 12. The CDR3 is 20 amino acids. Assay: immunoSEQ multiplex PCR; the TCRdb copy retains only in-frame clones and omits some. The profile covers around 10,000 clones, with 90% to 95% appearing a single time and roughly 6.8% taken by the ten largest. The rearrangement links TRBV27 to TRBJ2-7, with TRBD2 matching over 14 bases. The TCR originated in a human donor in good health. The sample comprised PBMCs. CDR3 sequence reads: CASSLYYTGTSGSWSYEQYF. The CDR3 coding sequence is TGTGCCAGCAGTTTATACTATACCGGGACTAGCGGGAGTTGGTCCTACGAGCAGTACTTC.